A single sample gave rise to the 27 T cell receptor beta chains below, sequenced in a study of somatic mutations in cytotoxic T cells in rheumatoid arthritis. This table comes from immunoSEQ multiplex PCR, and its TCRdb copy is limited to in-frame clones, with some not included. This table has nearly 20,000 clones, 86% appearing once. The sample taken for sequencing was CD8+ T cells sorted from blood. These receptors all come from a man aged 35-49 years in good health.

The chain links TRBV6-6 to TRBJ2-3, with 8 bases matching TRBD2. Germline V gene lookup returns CDR1 MNHNY and CDR2 SVGAGI (reference sequence). V was pared by 6 bases and J by 7 bases, with 6 bases of the junction left unmatched. This CDR3 has 13 amino acids. Here the CDR3 DNA reads TGTGCCAGCAGGCGGCGGGAGGTGAATACGCAGTATTTT. It codes for CASRRREVNTQYF.

V gene TRBV5-5 combines with J gene TRBJ2-3; 9 positions agree with TRBD2. V shed 4 bases, J shed 4 bases, and the junction held 10 bases outside the gene matches. CDR1 and CDR2 from the germline V gene are SGHKS and YYEKEE (reference sequence). The CDR3 has 16 amino acids. The CDR3 protein is CASSPNSGSAPDTQYF. CDR3 nucleotide sequence: TGTGCCAGCAGCCCCAATAGCGGGAGCGCCCCAGATACGCAGTATTTT.

The rearrangement uses TRBV18 and TRBJ1-1; D unclear. Germline CDR1 and CDR2: KGHSH and LQKENI. The ends were cut back, 1 base at V and 3 bases at J, with 12 bases in the middle. This CDR3 is 15 amino acids long. The CDR3 DNA reads TGTGCCAGCTCACCACAAGAAGGGTTGGACACTGAAGCTTTCTTT. Protein product: CASSPQEGLDTEAFF.

The V gene is TRBV27, the J gene TRBJ2-7, with TRBD1 matching 10 bases. The V gene's germline CDR1 is MNHEY and CDR2 SMNVEV (reference sequence). The CDR3 has 15 amino acids. The V gene end was trimmed by 2 bases and the J gene end by 2 bases; junction bases not matched to a gene: 3. The chain's CDR3 is CASSLAGQGTYEQYF. CDR3 DNA: TGTGCCAGCAGTTTAGCGGGACAGGGGACCTACGAGCAGTACTTC.

In this sample, this clone turned up a few times. V and J are TRBV5-1 and TRBJ1-2, with D possibly matching TRBD1 (6 bases). The CDR3 has 14 residues. V dropped 0 bases and J dropped 4 bases, with 10 bases sitting between them. Germline V CDR1 and CDR2: SGHRS, YFSETQ. In nucleotides, the CDR3 is TGCGCCAGCAGCTTGGCCTCAGGGGCCTATGGCTACACCTTC. It encodes CASSLASGAYGYTF.

V and J are TRBV6-6 and TRBJ1-1; no firm D call. Germline assignment: CDR1 MNHNY and CDR2 SVGAGI (reference sequence). V lost 6 bases and J lost 1, with 12 bases in between. This CDR3 is built from 14 residues. The CDR3 region is CASSPTPGNTEAFF. The DNA of the CDR3 is TGTGCCAGCAGCCCGACACCGGGGAACACTGAAGCTTTCTTT.

J is TRBJ2-1 and V is TRBV20-1, with D hard to call. This CDR3 is 11 amino acids long. Per the germline V gene, CDR1 is DFQATT and CDR2 is SNEGSKA (reference sequence). V was trimmed by 1 base and J by 9 bases, leaving 7 bases between them. The CDR3 sequence is CSARVVVEQFF. In DNA, the CDR3 is TGCAGTGCTAGAGTGGTGGTTGAGCAGTTCTTC.

V and J are TRBV7-9 and TRBJ2-1, with 15 bases that match TRBD2. Germline values: CDR1 SEHNR, CDR2 FQNEAQ (reference sequence). Losses at the gene ends were 5 bases for V and 3 bases for J; bases not matched to a gene: 11. The CDR3 has 19 amino acids. The CDR3 DNA reads TGTGCCAGCAGCGAATCAGGACTAGCGGGAGGGAGGGGCTACAATGAGCAGTTCTTC. It translates to CASSESGLAGGRGYNEQFF.

The chain recombines TRBV27 with TRBJ2-2; D is ambiguous. Germline CDR1 MNHEY, CDR2 SMNVEV (reference sequence). The CDR3 covers 11 residues. V lost 8 bases and J 4 bases, leaving 5 bases between the germline ends. CDR3: CASGRTGELFF. CDR3 DNA: TGTGCCAGCGGCCGCACCGGGGAGCTGTTTTTT.

The J gene is TRBJ2-2, the V gene TRBV7-6, with TRBD2 identical over 10 bases. Germline assignment: CDR1 SGHVS and CDR2 FNYEAQ. V lost 1 base, J lost 6 bases, and 2 bases stayed unmatched. The CDR3 sequence is 15 residues long. Here the CDR3 reads CASSLGLAGAGELFF. CDR3 coding DNA: TGTGCCAGCAGCTTAGGCCTAGCGGGAGCCGGGGAGCTGTTTTTT.

V gene TRBV19 combines with J gene TRBJ1-1; D gene unclear. The CDR3 sequence is 15 residues long. The V and J ends lost 7 bases and 4 bases respectively, with 19 bases between them. Per the germline V gene, CDR1 is LNHDA and CDR2 is SQIVND (reference sequence). CDR3 nucleotide sequence: TGTGCCAGTACCCCCTGGGTTGCAGGAGGCACTGAAGCTTTCTTT. This gives the protein CASTPWVAGGTEAFF.

CDR3 in DNA: TGTGCCAGCAGTTTATTGGGGGATACTAGCGGGAGTTTTTTCTATGAGCAGTTCTTC. Translating it yields CASSLLGDTSGSFFYEQFF. The chain employs TRBV27 and TRBJ2-1, with TRBD2 matching 11 bases. CDR3 length equals 19 residues. The V and J ends lost 1 base and 8 bases, in that order; junction bases with no gene match: 16. The germline V gene encodes CDR1 MNHEY and CDR2 SMNVEV (reference sequence).

V usage is TRBV13 and J usage is TRBJ2-7, with D perhaps matching TRBD2 (6 bases). Germline-derived CDR1 and CDR2 are PRHDT and FYEKMQ (reference sequence). CDR3 length: 15 residues. V dropped 5 bases and J dropped 4 bases, with 18 bases sitting between them. CDR3 sequence (DNA): TGTGCCAGCAGCCCTCGCGGTAGCGGAGATTACGAGCAGTACTTC. This translates into CASSPRGSGDYEQYF.

V gene TRBV28 combines with J gene TRBJ1-2; possibly TRBD1 for D (5 bases). V was pared by 5 bases and J by 8 bases, with 15 bases between. Germline CDR1 and CDR2: MDHEN and SYDVKM. The CDR3 totals 13 residues. Written as DNA, the CDR3 is TGTGCCAGCAGTCTACGGACAACGCGAGGCTACACCTTC. It is translated as CASSLRTTRGYTF.

V and J are TRBV6-4 and TRBJ2-1; 10 bases fit TRBD2. The V segment lost 3 bases and the J segment 4 bases; nucleotides outside the gene matches: 6. CDR3 size: 16 residues. Germline CDR1 MRHNA, CDR2 SNTAGT. CDR3 loop: CASSEASGSGYNEQFF. The DNA for the CDR3 is TGTGCCAGCAGTGAGGCTAGCGGGAGCGGGTACAATGAGCAGTTCTTC.

V gene TRBV19 combines with J gene TRBJ2-1; D is unclear. Trimming stripped 4 bases from V and 0 bases from J, with 13 bases between. The germline gives CDR1 LNHDA, CDR2 SQIVND (reference sequence). The CDR3 consists of 16 residues. Here the CDR3 DNA reads TGTGCCAGTAGTACGACGGCGAGAAGCTCCTACAATGAGCAGTTCTTC. Protein sequence: CASSTTARSSYNEQFF.

The table lists this clone with a count of one. The J gene is TRBJ1-1, the V gene TRBV19; D remains ambiguous. Trimming removed 3 bases at V and 4 bases at J, with 12 bases between. The germline V gene encodes CDR1 LNHDA and CDR2 SQIVND (reference sequence). This CDR3 is 14 amino acids long. The DNA of the CDR3 is TGTGCCAGTAGTATGGCCTCATGGGGCACTGAAGCTTTCTTT. Encoded protein: CASSMASWGTEAFF.

This sequence joins TRBV9 and TRBJ2-5; 12 positions match TRBD2. CDR1 and CDR2 from the germline V gene are SGDLS and YYNGEE. Trimming at V came to 4 bases and at J to 4 bases, leaving 5 bases not matched to a gene. CDR3 length: 15 residues. CDR3 nucleotide sequence: TGTGCCAGCAGCAAACCGGGACTAGCGGGAGAGACCCAGTACTTC. Its protein is CASSKPGLAGETQYF. Full variable domain (remainder filled in from reference TRBV9 and TRBJ2-5): DSGVTQTPKHLITATGQRVTLRCSPRSGDLSVYWYQQSLDQGLQFLIQYYNGEERAKGNILERFSAQQFPDLHSELNLSSLELGDSALYFCASSKPGLAGETQYFGPGTRLLVL.

This clone was counted once. The CDR3 protein is CASSLVAEQYF. CDR3 bases: TGTGCCAGCAGCTTAGTGGCCGAGCAGTACTTC. This sequence joins TRBV7-9 and TRBJ2-7; D is unresolved. The CDR3 length is 11 residues. V was cut by 1 base and J by 6 bases, with 4 bases left in between. CDR1 and CDR2 (germline): SEHNR, FQNEAQ (reference sequence).

A word on this clone: Distinct nucleotide sequences in the sample also encode this CDR3. The gene calls are TRBV11-2 and TRBJ2-3; D not certain. The CDR3 consists of 11 residues. The V end was cut by 2 bases, the J end by 3 bases, with 0 bases between. CDR1 SGHAT and CDR2 FQNNGV come from the germline V gene. CDR3 in DNA: TGTGCCAGCAGCTTAACAGATACGCAGTATTTT. This codes for CASSLTDTQYF.

Only one count was recorded for this clone. This chain's CDR3 is CASSYGRWVPTEAFF. In DNA form, the CDR3 reads TGTGCCAGCAGTTACGGAAGGTGGGTACCTACTGAAGCTTTCTTT. The rearrangement uses TRBV6-5 and TRBJ1-1; the D is unclear. Germline CDR1 reads MNHEY; CDR2 reads SVGAGI. Trimming stripped 2 bases from V and 5 bases from J, with 15 bases between. There are 15 residues in the CDR3.

The chain uses TRBV27 and TRBJ2-1, with D possibly TRBD1 on 5 matching bases. Germline V gives CDR1 MNHEY, CDR2 SMNVEV (reference sequence). V dropped 4 bases and J dropped 2 bases, with 15 bases sitting between them. The CDR3 loop spans 16 amino acids. CDR3 loop: CASSYYSPGPYNEQFF. The CDR3 DNA follows: TGTGCCAGCAGTTACTACAGCCCAGGGCCCTACAATGAGCAGTTCTTC.

The chain employs TRBV7-8 and TRBJ2-1; the match to TRBD2 covers 13 bases. V lost 5 bases and J lost 5; bases outside the gene matches: 12. The length of the CDR3 is 18 residues. CDR1 is SGHVS and CDR2 is FQNEAQ in the germline V gene. CDR3 in amino acids: CASSPGLAGSAWDNEQFF. The DNA of the CDR3 is TGTGCCAGCAGCCCGGGACTAGCGGGATCGGCGTGGGACAATGAGCAGTTCTTC.

This clone was observed once. The gene calls are TRBV9 and TRBJ2-7; TRBD1 matches at 12 bases. This CDR3 has 16 amino acids. The V gene's germline CDR1 is SGDLS and CDR2 YYNGEE. With 3 bases clipped from V and 4 bases from J, the junction kept 8 bases outside the gene matches. The chain's CDR3 is CASSGTGTGGGYEQYF. CDR3 bases: TGTGCCAGCAGCGGAACCGGGACAGGGGGCGGGTACGAGCAGTACTTC.

The J gene is TRBJ2-2, the V gene TRBV4-3; D remains unclear. Trimming left V 3 bases short and J 5 bases short, with 4 bases between. The CDR3 extends over 12 amino acids. CDR1 is LGHNA, CDR2 YSLEER, per germline. The CDR3 coding sequence is TGCGCCAGCAGCCACTTGACCGGGGAGCTGTTTTTT. It yields the protein CASSHLTGELFF.

This chain joins TRBV6-5 and TRBJ2-1, with 11 bases identical to TRBD2. Per the germline V gene, CDR1 is MNHEY and CDR2 is SVGAGI. Trimming cost V 4 bases and J 5 bases; bases outside gene matches: 7. The CDR3 spans 16 residues. This CDR3 is CASSWTPGLADNEQFF. For the CDR3, the DNA is TGTGCCAGCAGTTGGACCCCGGGACTAGCGGACAATGAGCAGTTCTTC.

Here the CDR3 DNA reads TGTGCCAGCAGCTCCCCAAACCCCTACGAGCAGTACTTC. Translating gives CASSSPNPYEQYF. V is TRBV11-2 and J is TRBJ2-7; D remains unclear. Germline V gives CDR1 SGHAT, CDR2 FQNNGV. V lost 4 bases, J lost 2 bases, and 9 bases lay in between. CDR3 length equals 13 residues. Combining the CDR3 with reference TRBV11-2 and TRBJ2-7 gives the whole variable domain EAGVAQSPRYKIIEKRQSVAFWCNPISGHATLYWYQQILGQGPKLLIQFQNNGVVDDSQLPKDRFSAERLKGVDSTLKIQPAKLEDSAVYLCASSSPNPYEQYFGPGTRLTVT.